This is a list of T cell receptor beta chains from one sample in a study of radiotherapy plus CTLA-4 blockade in lung cancer. The table came from immunoSEQ multiplex PCR; TCRdb's copy has only in-frame clones and leaves some out. Of more than 95,000 clones in the sample, 65% to 85% were seen once. The sample in question was peripheral blood, obtained from a patient treated with radiotherapy plus ipilimumab. The receptors were gathered from a human donor with non-small cell lung cancer who had a partial response to radiotherapy plus ipilimumab. Some clones in this sample may be carry-over from other donors' samples. The CDR3 runs from the conserved cysteine through the conserved F or W. Each record gives: CDR3 DNA, CDR3 protein, J gene, D gene, V gene, clone size. The D gene is left open where the match is weak. Clone size is stated in some rows and not others, as once, few, many or a class when expanded.

CDR3 DNA: TGTGCCATCAGTGAATTCGGGGGGGAGACCCAGTACTTC; CDR3 protein: CAISEFGGETQYF; J gene: TRBJ2-5; D gene: TRBD2; V gene: TRBV10-3; clone size: -
CDR3 DNA: TGTGCCAGCAGTTTATTGGCCCTTCAAGAGACCCAGTACTTC; CDR3 protein: CASSLLALQETQYF; J gene: TRBJ2-5; D gene: -; V gene: TRBV28; clone size: -
CDR3 DNA: TGTGCCAGCAGTTTTTCGAGAATAGACTATGGCTACACCTTC; CDR3 protein: CASSFSRIDYGYTF; J gene: TRBJ1-2; D gene: -; V gene: TRBV28; clone size: -
CDR3 DNA: TGCGCCAGCAGCTTGGGAACAGGCCGTGGATCACCCCTCCACTTT; CDR3 protein: CASSLGTGRGSPLHF; J gene: TRBJ1-6; D gene: -; V gene: TRBV5-1; clone size: -
CDR3 DNA: TGTGCCAGCAGCCAAGATAGACTAGCGGGGGACTACAATGAGCAGTTCTTC; CDR3 protein: CASSQDRLAGDYNEQFF; J gene: TRBJ2-1; D gene: TRBD2; V gene: TRBV4-2; clone size: -
CDR3 DNA: TGCAGCGTTCTAGGCCCTTCGAGGAGCACTGAAGCTTTCTTT; CDR3 protein: CSVLGPSRSTEAFF; J gene: TRBJ1-1; D gene: -; V gene: TRBV29-1; clone size: many
CDR3 DNA: TGTGCCAGCAGTTTCGTCCGGGGGAACACTGAAGCTTTCTTT; CDR3 protein: CASSFVRGNTEAFF; J gene: TRBJ1-1; D gene: -; V gene: TRBV27; clone size: -
CDR3 DNA: TGTGCCAGCAGCCTTGCTTTTGTGACAAAGAACACTGAAGCTTTCTTT; CDR3 protein: CASSLAFVTKNTEAFF; J gene: TRBJ1-1; D gene: -; V gene: TRBV5-8; clone size: -
CDR3 DNA: TGTGCCAGCAGCTTGAGGGGCAGCTCGAACACTGAAGCTTTCTTT; CDR3 protein: CASSLRGSSNTEAFF; J gene: TRBJ1-1; D gene: -; V gene: TRBV5-6; clone size: -
CDR3 DNA: TGTGCCAGCAGTTACTCCCAGACGGGCCGGGGCCAGTACTTC; CDR3 protein: CASSYSQTGRGQYF; J gene: TRBJ2-5; D gene: -; V gene: TRBV6-6; clone size: once
CDR3 DNA: TGTGCCAGCAGCCCGGGATTCTATAATTCACCCCTCCACTTT; CDR3 protein: CASSPGFYNSPLHF; J gene: TRBJ1-6; D gene: -; V gene: TRBV5-6; clone size: few
CDR3 DNA: TGTGCCAGCAGCTGGGGGGGAAGGGGGAGGGCCGTGCGCGAGCAGTACTTC; CDR3 protein: CASSWGGRGRAVREQYF; J gene: TRBJ2-7; D gene: -; V gene: TRBV5-4; clone size: -
CDR3 DNA: TGTGCCAGTGGTCGTACACGGGGAGGCAATCAGCCCCAGCATTTT; CDR3 protein: CASGRTRGGNQPQHF; J gene: TRBJ1-5; D gene: -; V gene: TRBV19; clone size: -
CDR3 DNA: TGTGCCAGCAGCGTAGGGCCCCCGGGGAGAGGTGAAAAACTGTTTTTT; CDR3 protein: CASSVGPPGRGEKLFF; J gene: TRBJ1-4; D gene: -; V gene: TRBV9; clone size: -
CDR3 DNA: TGTGCCAGCAGCTCTCGAAGGGTTAGCGGGGTTACCGGGGAGCTGTTTTTT; CDR3 protein: CASSSRRVSGVTGELFF; J gene: TRBJ2-2; D gene: TRBD2; V gene: TRBV7-8; clone size: -
CDR3 DNA: TGTGCCAGCAGCCGGGGGGGTGAATCCTACGAGCAGTACTTC; CDR3 protein: CASSRGGESYEQYF; J gene: TRBJ2-7; D gene: TRBD2; V gene: TRBV7-9; clone size: -
CDR3 DNA: TGCAGCGTTGGCAGGGAAGCTGGAAACACCATATATTTT; CDR3 protein: CSVGREAGNTIYF; J gene: TRBJ1-3; D gene: -; V gene: TRBV29-1; clone size: -
CDR3 DNA: TGTGCCAGCAGCCTTGGACAGGGGGTTACCGGGGAGCTGTTTTTT; CDR3 protein: CASSLGQGVTGELFF; J gene: TRBJ2-2; D gene: TRBD1; V gene: TRBV7-9; clone size: -
CDR3 DNA: TGTGCCAGCAGCAAGGGAGGGCTTCTTATGGATACGCAGTATTTT; CDR3 protein: CASSKGGLLMDTQYF; J gene: TRBJ2-3; D gene: -; V gene: TRBV21-1; clone size: -
CDR3 DNA: TGTGCCAGCAGCCTCGCCCCGGGGGTCACAGATACGCAGTATTTT; CDR3 protein: CASSLAPGVTDTQYF; J gene: TRBJ2-3; D gene: -; V gene: TRBV5-4; clone size: -
CDR3 DNA: TGCGCCAGTAGTCGAAGCGGGTTACCTTTGGAGCAGTACTTC; CDR3 protein: CASSRSGLPLEQYF; J gene: TRBJ2-7; D gene: -; V gene: TRBV19; clone size: -
CDR3 DNA: TGTGCCAGCAGCGCGCTCCGTTCTAGCGGGGGGAGGGAGACCCAGTACTTC; CDR3 protein: CASSALRSSGGRETQYF; J gene: TRBJ2-5; D gene: TRBD2; V gene: TRBV7-2; clone size: few
CDR3 DNA: TGTGCCAGCTCACCACGGGCGTCAGATACGCAGTATTTT; CDR3 protein: CASSPRASDTQYF; J gene: TRBJ2-3; D gene: -; V gene: TRBV18; clone size: -
CDR3 DNA: TGTGCCAGCAGTTCACAGGGTTCCGGGGAGCTGTTTTTT; CDR3 protein: CASSSQGSGELFF; J gene: TRBJ2-2; D gene: -; V gene: TRBV6-5; clone size: few
CDR3 DNA: TGTGCCAGTAGTATTTCAAGGGGCTCTGGGGCCAACGTCCTGACTTTC; CDR3 protein: CASSISRGSGANVLTF; J gene: TRBJ2-6; D gene: -; V gene: TRBV19; clone size: -
CDR3 DNA: TGTGCCAGCAGCGGATTTACTACGGAGACCCAGTACTTC; CDR3 protein: CASSGFTTETQYF; J gene: TRBJ2-5; D gene: -; V gene: TRBV7-9; clone size: -
CDR3 DNA: TGTGCCAGCAGCTTAAGGCTAGCGGGGGGGTACAATGAGCAGTTCTTC; CDR3 protein: CASSLRLAGGYNEQFF; J gene: TRBJ2-1; D gene: TRBD2; V gene: TRBV7-3; clone size: -
CDR3 DNA: TGTGCCAGCGCAGGTACCGGGGAGCTGTTTTTT; CDR3 protein: CASAGTGELFF; J gene: TRBJ2-2; D gene: -; V gene: TRBV5-6; clone size: once
CDR3 DNA: TGTGCCAGCAGCCCAATAACAGGGGACTACGAGCAGTACTTC; CDR3 protein: CASSPITGDYEQYF; J gene: TRBJ2-7; D gene: TRBD1; V gene: TRBV11-2; clone size: -
CDR3 DNA: TGTGCCAGCAGTGAAGGCGGGGGTGAAAAACTGTTTTTT; CDR3 protein: CASSEGGGEKLFF; J gene: TRBJ1-4; D gene: -; V gene: TRBV6-5; clone size: few
CDR3 DNA: TGCGCCAGCAGTATTAGCTCCTACGAGCAGTACTTC; CDR3 protein: CASSISSYEQYF; J gene: TRBJ2-7; D gene: -; V gene: TRBV10-1; clone size: -
CDR3 DNA: TGTGCCAGCAGATACCGGACAGGGTCGGATGAGCAGTTCTTC; CDR3 protein: CASRYRTGSDEQFF; J gene: TRBJ2-1; D gene: TRBD1; V gene: TRBV2; clone size: -
CDR3 DNA: TGTGCCAGCGGAAGACTAGATTTTCTCAATGAGCAGTTCTTC; CDR3 protein: CASGRLDFLNEQFF; J gene: TRBJ2-1; D gene: -; V gene: TRBV5-6; clone size: few
CDR3 DNA: TGTGCCAGCAGCGTAACAACAGGGGTGGCTAACGAGCAGTACTTC; CDR3 protein: CASSVTTGVANEQYF; J gene: TRBJ2-7; D gene: TRBD1; V gene: TRBV7-9; clone size: -
CDR3 DNA: TGTGCCAGCAGTCTTATAATAGCAAACAATGAGCAGTTCTTC; CDR3 protein: CASSLIIANNEQFF; J gene: TRBJ2-1; D gene: -; V gene: TRBV7-2; clone size: -
CDR3 DNA: TGTGCCAGCAGCTTGAAGGCGGGACCGGCTGGTACCCAGTACTTC; CDR3 protein: CASSLKAGPAGTQYF; J gene: TRBJ2-5; D gene: -; V gene: TRBV5-4; clone size: once
CDR3 DNA: TGTGCCAGTAGTATATCGGGACAGGGAAACAATGAGCAGTTCTTC; CDR3 protein: CASSISGQGNNEQFF; J gene: TRBJ2-1; D gene: TRBD1; V gene: TRBV19; clone size: -
CDR3 DNA: TGTGCCAGCAGGCAACCTAGCGGGAGCTCCTACAATGAGCAGTTCTTC; CDR3 protein: CASRQPSGSSYNEQFF; J gene: TRBJ2-1; D gene: TRBD2; V gene: TRBV28; clone size: -
CDR3 DNA: TGTGCCAGCAGCTTAGTTGGGCCCGACGGCGAGACCCAGTACTTC; CDR3 protein: CASSLVGPDGETQYF; J gene: TRBJ2-5; D gene: -; V gene: TRBV7-6; clone size: few
CDR3 DNA: TGTGCCAGCAGCCAAGATGGGCGAAGCAATCAGCCCCAGCATTTT; CDR3 protein: CASSQDGRSNQPQHF; J gene: TRBJ1-5; D gene: -; V gene: TRBV4-2; clone size: -
CDR3 DNA: TGTGCCAGCAGCTTTCTAGGAGTCACCGGGGAGCTGTTTTTT; CDR3 protein: CASSFLGVTGELFF; J gene: TRBJ2-2; D gene: -; V gene: TRBV7-9; clone size: -
CDR3 DNA: TGTGCCAGCAGCTCTAGAGGGCGGAGCTCCTACAATGAGCAGTTCTTC; CDR3 protein: CASSSRGRSSYNEQFF; J gene: TRBJ2-1; D gene: -; V gene: TRBV7-2; clone size: -
CDR3 DNA: TGTGCCAGCAGCGCTAGCGGCCAAGAGACCCAGTACTTC; CDR3 protein: CASSASGQETQYF; J gene: TRBJ2-5; D gene: TRBD2; V gene: TRBV9; clone size: -
CDR3 DNA: TGTGCCACCAGCCGGGACAGGGGGCGACCTTACTATGGCTACACCTTC; CDR3 protein: CATSRDRGRPYYGYTF; J gene: TRBJ1-2; D gene: TRBD1; V gene: TRBV15; clone size: -
CDR3 DNA: TGTGCCAGCAGCTTGGTACCGAGAAACACCGGGGAGCTGTTTTTT; CDR3 protein: CASSLVPRNTGELFF; J gene: TRBJ2-2; D gene: -; V gene: TRBV5-5; clone size: -
CDR3 DNA: TGCGCCAGCAGCTTGCAGGGACAGGGGATTGAGGAGCAGTACTTC; CDR3 protein: CASSLQGQGIEEQYF; J gene: TRBJ2-5; D gene: TRBD1; V gene: TRBV5-1; clone size: -
CDR3 DNA: TGTGCCAGCAGCTTGAGTGGACAGGGCCCGAACTATGGCTACACCTTC; CDR3 protein: CASSLSGQGPNYGYTF; J gene: TRBJ1-2; D gene: TRBD1; V gene: TRBV7-9; clone size: -
CDR3 DNA: TGTGCCAGCAGCGTAGAAGGACTAGCGGTCAATGAGCAGTTCTTC; CDR3 protein: CASSVEGLAVNEQFF; J gene: TRBJ2-1; D gene: TRBD2; V gene: TRBV9; clone size: -
CDR3 DNA: TGTGCCAGCAGCTTGCGCGCGAACACTGAAGCTTTCTTT; CDR3 protein: CASSLRANTEAFF; J gene: TRBJ1-1; D gene: -; V gene: TRBV5-4; clone size: -
CDR3 DNA: TGCGCCAGCAGCTTGTTGGCTAGCGGGATGTACAATGAGCAGTTCTTC; CDR3 protein: CASSLLASGMYNEQFF; J gene: TRBJ2-1; D gene: TRBD2; V gene: TRBV5-1; clone size: -
CDR3 DNA: TGTGCCAGCAGCCCTTCTCGGACAGGGCACAATGAGCAGTTCTTC; CDR3 protein: CASSPSRTGHNEQFF; J gene: TRBJ2-1; D gene: TRBD1; V gene: TRBV14; clone size: -
CDR3 DNA: TGTGCCAGCAGTGCGGCTAGCGGACTAATGAAGCAGTTCTTC; CDR3 protein: CASSAASGLMKQFF; J gene: TRBJ2-1; D gene: TRBD2; V gene: TRBV2; clone size: -
CDR3 DNA: TGTGCCAGCAGTTTATTGGTGTCTAGCGGGAAGGCCTACAATGAGCAGTTCTTC; CDR3 protein: CASSLLVSSGKAYNEQFF; J gene: TRBJ2-1; D gene: TRBD2; V gene: TRBV27; clone size: -